This is a list of T cell receptor beta chains from one sample in a study of CDR3 diversity in severe acne. TCRdb re-called the PCR reads with MiXCR, one entry per CDR3 protein. The sample includes roughly 93,000 distinct CDR3 sequences, about 53% of them seen just once. Source material: blood. The receptors come from a male donor with severe acne vulgaris. The CDR3 runs from the conserved cysteine through the conserved F or W. D genes are given only for firm matches. Size values are once, few and many counts, or a class for expanded clones, and some rows have none.

v_call: TRBV20-1
clone_size: .
d_call: TRBD2
j_call: TRBJ2-5
cdr3_nt: TGCAGTGTCCCACTAGCGGGATATGGGGAGACCCAGTACTTC
cdr3_aa: CSVPLAGYGETQYF

v_call: TRBV2
clone_size: .
d_call: .
j_call: TRBJ2-4
cdr3_nt: TGTGCCAGCAGTGGATACACAGCCGCCAAAAACATTCAGTACTTC
cdr3_aa: CASSGYTAAKNIQYF

v_call: TRBV9
clone_size: many
d_call: .
j_call: TRBJ2-1
cdr3_nt: TGTGCCAGCAGCGTAGGATCTATGAGAATCTACAATGAGCAGTTCTTC
cdr3_aa: CASSVGSMRIYNEQFF

v_call: TRBV24-1
clone_size: .
d_call: .
j_call: TRBJ1-5
cdr3_nt: TGTGCCAGCAGTTTTCCGGGGGTGGGAGACAATCAGCCCCAGCATTTT
cdr3_aa: CASSFPGVGDNQPQHF

v_call: TRBV7-9
clone_size: .
d_call: TRBD1
j_call: TRBJ2-7
cdr3_nt: TGTGCCAGCAGTCCCGGGACAGATCGCTCCTACGAGCAGTACTTC
cdr3_aa: CASSPGTDRSYEQYF

v_call: TRBV20-1
clone_size: .
d_call: .
j_call: TRBJ2-5
cdr3_nt: TGCAGTGCTAGAGGGGCACGGGAGACCCAGTACTTC
cdr3_aa: CSARGARETQYF

v_call: TRBV20-1
clone_size: few
d_call: TRBD2
j_call: TRBJ2-7
cdr3_nt: TGCAGTGCTAGAGATCTCCTAGCGGGGGGGGAGCAGTACTTC
cdr3_aa: CSARDLLAGGEQYF

v_call: TRBV7-9
clone_size: .
d_call: .
j_call: TRBJ1-1
cdr3_nt: TGTGCCAGCAGCCCCTCTGGGGATGAAGCTTTCTTT
cdr3_aa: CASSPSGDEAFF

v_call: TRBV11-2
clone_size: few
d_call: .
j_call: TRBJ1-2
cdr3_nt: TGTGCCAGCAGCACCCTGGGTGGCAGGGGCGCCAACTATGGCTACACCTTC
cdr3_aa: CASSTLGGRGANYGYTF

v_call: TRBV16
clone_size: .
d_call: .
j_call: TRBJ2-7
cdr3_nt: TGTGCCAGCAGCCTAGCGCGAAACTACGAGCAGTACTTC
cdr3_aa: CASSLARNYEQYF

v_call: TRBV30
clone_size: many
d_call: .
j_call: TRBJ2-3
cdr3_nt: TGTGCCTGGAGTTTACAGGGCCCCCCAGATACGCAGTATTTT
cdr3_aa: CAWSLQGPPDTQYF

v_call: TRBV2
clone_size: .
d_call: TRBD1
j_call: TRBJ1-5
cdr3_nt: TGTGCCAGCAGTGAGACAGGGGAGAGCAATCAGCCCCAGCATTTT
cdr3_aa: CASSETGESNQPQHF

v_call: TRBV6-1
clone_size: few
d_call: TRBD1
j_call: TRBJ2-3
cdr3_nt: TGTGCCAGCAGTGAAAGCACAGGGGGCGTGGATACGCAGTATTTT
cdr3_aa: CASSESTGGVDTQYF

v_call: TRBV11-3
clone_size: .
d_call: .
j_call: TRBJ2-7
cdr3_nt: TGTGCCAGCAGCTTAGACTTTAATGAGCAGTACTTC
cdr3_aa: CASSLDFNEQYF

v_call: TRBV10-3
clone_size: .
d_call: .
j_call: TRBJ2-3
cdr3_nt: TGTGCCATCAGTGAGTTAAGGACTAGCACAGATACGCAGTATTTT
cdr3_aa: CAISELRTSTDTQYF

v_call: TRBV28
clone_size: many
d_call: TRBD1
j_call: TRBJ1-4
cdr3_nt: TGTGCCAGCACGGGGACAGGGAGCAGAGGGGTTAATGAAAAACTGTTTTTT
cdr3_aa: CASTGTGSRGVNEKLFF

v_call: TRBV11-2
clone_size: few
d_call: .
j_call: TRBJ2-5
cdr3_nt: TGTGCCAGCAGCTCAGACCGAGAGACCCAGTACTTC
cdr3_aa: CASSSDRETQYF

v_call: TRBV6-6
clone_size: .
d_call: .
j_call: TRBJ2-1
cdr3_nt: TGTGTCAGCAGCCAGGACAATCACCTGAGGAATGAGCAGTTCTTC
cdr3_aa: CVSSQDNHLRNEQFF

v_call: TRBV20-1
clone_size: once
d_call: .
j_call: TRBJ2-5
cdr3_nt: TGCAGTGCTAGACGACAGTTGATGGAGACCCAGTACTTC
cdr3_aa: CSARRQLMETQYF

v_call: TRBV28
clone_size: few
d_call: TRBD1
j_call: TRBJ2-7
cdr3_nt: TGTGCCAGCGGCCTAATGGGACAGGGGTACGAGCAGTACTTC
cdr3_aa: CASGLMGQGYEQYF

v_call: TRBV7-3
clone_size: once
d_call: .
j_call: TRBJ2-3
cdr3_nt: .
cdr3_aa: CASSFYICSATPQTGEWTDTQYF

v_call: TRBV6-4
clone_size: medium-sized
d_call: TRBD1
j_call: TRBJ1-6
cdr3_nt: TGTGCCAGCAGTGACGGGACAGGACTTTCACCCCTCCACTTT
cdr3_aa: CASSDGTGLSPLHF

v_call: TRBV20-1
clone_size: .
d_call: .
j_call: TRBJ2-5
cdr3_nt: TGCAGTGCTGACCGCTCGGGGGCGGGAAGAGAGACCCAGTACTTC
cdr3_aa: CSADRSGAGRETQYF

v_call: TRBV24-1
clone_size: .
d_call: .
j_call: TRBJ2-5
cdr3_nt: TGTGCCACCAGTGTTGGCCCACCTACTTTTCAAGAGACCCAGTACTTC
cdr3_aa: CATSVGPPTFQETQYF

v_call: TRBV11-1
clone_size: once
d_call: .
j_call: TRBJ1-2
cdr3_nt: TGTGCCAGCGCGGGGGGAGAACAATTGTCCTATGGCTACACCTTC
cdr3_aa: CASAGGEQLSYGYTF

v_call: TRBV10-1
clone_size: .
d_call: .
j_call: TRBJ1-1
cdr3_nt: TGCGCCAGCAGTGAGTCCGGGACCTTGAACACTGAAGCTTTCTTT
cdr3_aa: CASSESGTLNTEAFF

v_call: TRBV6-5
clone_size: .
d_call: .
j_call: TRBJ1-3
cdr3_nt: TGTGGCAGCAGTTACTCGACTGCCCAGAGCTCTGGAGACACCATATATTTT
cdr3_aa: CGSSYSTAQSSGDTIYF

v_call: TRBV28
clone_size: .
d_call: .
j_call: TRBJ2-2
cdr3_nt: TGTGCCAGCAGTTTGTTAAGGAACACCGGGGAGCTGTTTTTT
cdr3_aa: CASSLLRNTGELFF

v_call: TRBV6-4
clone_size: many
d_call: TRBD2
j_call: TRBJ2-1
cdr3_nt: TGTGCCAGCAGTGACAGGGGGACTAGCGGATACAATGAGCAGTTCTTC
cdr3_aa: CASSDRGTSGYNEQFF